This is a list of T cell receptor beta chains from one sample in a study of blood T cells in healthy people across ages. TCRdb reprocessed the 5' RACE reads via MiXCR and lists one record per CDR3 protein. The data hold roughly 2 million distinct CDR3 sequences, with around 48% observed a single time. The sequencing sample was made of blood. The receptor source for this set is a woman between 40 and 50 years old in good health. Both conserved end residues are part of each CDR3. D genes are given only for firm matches. Size is stated for part of the rows, as once, few or many counts, or as a class when the clone is expanded.

TRBV5-1	-	TRBJ2-1	once	CASSYGWGRQLASYNEQFF	TGCGCCAGCAGCTACGGGTGGGGCAGACAACTTGCGTCCTACAATGAGCAGTTCTTC
TRBV10-3	-	TRBJ1-5	-	CAISERSGLGGNQPQHF	TGTGCCATCAGTGAAAGGTCAGGTCTGGGTGGTAATCAGCCCCAGCATTTT
TRBV28	TRBD2	TRBJ2-7	-	CASAGGSSSYEQYF	TGTGCCAGCGCGGGGGGCAGTAGCTCCTACGAGCAGTACTTC
TRBV20-1	-	TRBJ2-7	-	CSASPRAVGYEQYF	TGCAGTGCTAGCCCGCGAGCTGTCGGCTACGAGCAGTACTTC
TRBV20-1	TRBD2	TRBJ2-5	-	CSACSGVERETQYF	TGCAGTGCCTGTAGCGGGGTTGAGCGGGAGACCCAGTACTTC
TRBV13	TRBD2	TRBJ2-3	-	CASSFSGGERTDTQYF	TGTGCCAGCAGCTTTAGCGGGGGGGAACGCACAGATACGCAGTATTTT
TRBV2	TRBD1	TRBJ2-1	few	CASSKVETGDNEQFF	TGTGCCAGCAGTAAAGTCGAAACAGGGGACAATGAGCAGTTCTTC
TRBV29-1	-	TRBJ2-1	few	CSAQGGAYNEQFF	TGCAGCGCCCAGGGTGGGGCCTACAATGAGCAGTTCTTC
TRBV4-3	-	TRBJ2-3	few	CASSQDYQALTDTQYF	TGCGCCAGCAGCCAAGATTATCAGGCGCTCACAGATACGCAGTATTTT
TRBV5-1	-	TRBJ1-4	-	CASALSVDEKLFF	TGCGCCAGCGCCCTTTCGGTCGATGAAAAACTGTTTTTT
TRBV6-2/TRBV6-3	-	TRBJ2-7	few	CASSYPSLTSYEQYF	TGTGCCAGCAGTTACCCATCATTGACCTCCTACGAGCAGTACTTC
TRBV10-3	TRBD2	TRBJ2-1	-	CAISVRTSGDNEQFF	TGTGCCATCAGTGTAAGGACTAGCGGAGACAATGAGCAGTTCTTC
TRBV28	-	TRBJ2-4	-	CASSFSRGRGQIDIQYF	TGTGCCAGCAGTTTTTCCCGCGGGCGAGGTCAAATTGACATTCAGTACTTC
TRBV6-1	-	TRBJ2-7	few	CASRVTGYEQYF	TGTGCCAGCAGAGTTACAGGGTACGAGCAGTACTTC
TRBV6-2/TRBV6-3	TRBD1	TRBJ2-7	few	CASTTGDIYEQYF	TGTGCCAGCACTACAGGGGATATCTACGAGCAGTACTTC
TRBV20-1	-	TRBJ2-3	-	CSGPLTDTQYF	TGCAGTGGACCATTGACAGATACGCAGTATTTT
TRBV15	-	TRBJ2-2	once	CATSIERVMNNTGELFF	TGTGCCACCAGCATAGAGCGGGTTATGAACAACACCGGGGAGCTGTTTTTT
TRBV12-3/TRBV12-4	-	TRBJ2-3	-	CASRSLMDTQYF	TGTGCCAGCAGATCTTTAATGGATACGCAGTATTTT
TRBV11-2	-	TRBJ2-3	-	CASSLNQGRTDTQYF	TGTGCCAGCAGCTTAAACCAGGGGCGCACAGATACGCAGTATTTT
TRBV7-2	TRBD2	TRBJ2-5	few	CASSRANRDYGETQYF	TGTGCCAGCAGCCGCGCGAACCGGGACTATGGTGAGACCCAGTACTTC
TRBV7-2	TRBD2	TRBJ2-5	few	CASSLKSRTSGWWETQYF	TGTGCCAGCAGCTTAAAATCCCGGACTAGCGGGTGGTGGGAGACCCAGTACTTC
TRBV7-2	TRBD2	TRBJ2-5	-	CASRQTGTTLQETQYF	TGTGCCAGCAGACAAACCGGGACTACACTCCAAGAGACCCAGTACTTC
TRBV12-3/TRBV12-4	-	TRBJ2-5	many	CASSPARGETQYF	TGTGCCAGCAGCCCCGCCAGGGGTGAGACCCAGTACTTC